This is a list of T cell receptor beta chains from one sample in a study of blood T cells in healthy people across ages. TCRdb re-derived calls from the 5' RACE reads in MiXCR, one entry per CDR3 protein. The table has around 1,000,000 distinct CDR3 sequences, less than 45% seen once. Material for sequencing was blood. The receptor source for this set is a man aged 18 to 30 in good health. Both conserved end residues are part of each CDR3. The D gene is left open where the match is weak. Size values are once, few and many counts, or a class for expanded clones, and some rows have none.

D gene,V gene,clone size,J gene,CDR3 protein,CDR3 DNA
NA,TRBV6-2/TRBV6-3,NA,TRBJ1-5,CASSYIRAYQPQHF,TGTGCCAGCAGTTATATCCGGGCCTATCAGCCCCAGCATTTT
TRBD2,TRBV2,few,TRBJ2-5,CASMGTSLEQYF,TGTGCCAGCATGGGGACTAGCTTGGAACAGTACTTC
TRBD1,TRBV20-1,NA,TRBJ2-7,CSARDMGQGAHEQYF,TGCAGTGCTAGAGATATGGGACAGGGGGCCCATGAGCAGTACTTC
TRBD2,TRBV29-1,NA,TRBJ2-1,CSVVGEGGMDEQFF,TGCAGCGTTGTAGGGGAGGGAGGGATGGATGAGCAGTTCTTC
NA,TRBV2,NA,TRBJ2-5,CASSPGSGLGETQYF,TGTGCCAGCAGTCCAGGCTCGGGACTGGGAGAGACCCAGTACTTC
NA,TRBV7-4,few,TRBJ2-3,CASSSGGYLQDTQYF,TGTGCCAGCAGCTCGGGCGGCTACCTTCAAGATACGCAGTATTTT
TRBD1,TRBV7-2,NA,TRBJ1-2,CASSSRTGSYTF,TGTGCCAGCAGCTCCCGGACAGGCAGCTACACCTTC
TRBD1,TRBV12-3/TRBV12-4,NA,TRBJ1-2,CASDKRGHDGYTF,TGTGCCAGCGACAAGAGGGGGCATGACGGCTACACCTTC
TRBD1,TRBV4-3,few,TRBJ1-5,CASSQDLGQGKRNQPQHF,TGCGCCAGCAGCCAAGATCTGGGACAGGGGAAGCGCAATCAGCCCCAGCATTTT
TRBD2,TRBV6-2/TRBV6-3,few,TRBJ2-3,CAGSSGESTDTQYF,TGTGCCGGCTCTAGCGGGGAGTCCACAGATACGCAGTATTTT
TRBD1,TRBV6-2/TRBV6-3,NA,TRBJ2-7,CATCPGQGYEQYF,TGTGCCACCTGCCCGGGACAGGGCTACGAGCAGTACTTC
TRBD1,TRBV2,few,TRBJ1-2,CASSLSLDRLNGYTF,TGTGCCAGCAGTTTGAGCCTGGACAGGTTAAATGGCTACACCTTC
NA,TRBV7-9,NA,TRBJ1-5,CATSTENQPQHF,TGTGCCACCTCTACAGAGAATCAGCCCCAGCATTTT
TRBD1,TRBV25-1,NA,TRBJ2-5,CASSQPGQGANEQYF,TGTGCCAGCAGTCAACCGGGACAGGGGGCAAATGAGCAGTACTTC
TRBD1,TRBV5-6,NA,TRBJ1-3,CASSPGQGGSGNTIYF,TGTGCCAGCAGCCCTGGACAGGGCGGCTCTGGAAACACCATATATTTT
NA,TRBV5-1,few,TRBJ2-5,CASSRFDTQETQYF,TGCGCCAGCAGCCGATTCGACACTCAAGAGACCCAGTACTTC
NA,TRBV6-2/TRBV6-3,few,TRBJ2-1,CASRDPGYNEQFF,TGTGCCAGCAGGGACCCCGGGTACAATGAGCAGTTCTTC
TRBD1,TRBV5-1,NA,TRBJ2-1,CASSPDRFNNEQFF,TGCGCCAGCAGCCCGGACAGGTTTAACAATGAGCAGTTCTTC
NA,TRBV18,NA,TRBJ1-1,CASSPGRQNTEAFF,TGTGCCAGCTCCCCGGGTCGTCAGAACACTGAAGCTTTCTTT
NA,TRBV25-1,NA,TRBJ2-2,CASSEYENTGELFF,TGTGCCAGCAGTGAATACGAAAATACCGGGGAGCTGTTTTTT
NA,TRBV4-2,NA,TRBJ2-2,CASSQELSGGGDTGELFF,TGTGCCAGCAGCCAAGAATTATCGGGGGGCGGTGACACCGGGGAGCTGTTTTTT
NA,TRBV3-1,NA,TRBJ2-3,CATAGGPSTDTQYF,TGTGCCACCGCCGGGGGGCCTTCCACAGATACGCAGTATTTT
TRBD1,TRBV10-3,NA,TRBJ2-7,CAISGDRSYNEQYF,TGTGCCATCAGTGGGGACAGATCCTACAATGAGCAGTACTTC
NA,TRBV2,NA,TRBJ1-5,CASSEARGNSAAQPQLF,TGTGCCAGCAGTGAAGCACGGGGGAACTCAGCTGCTCAGCCCCAGCTTTTT
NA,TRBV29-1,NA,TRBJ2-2,CSVESRANGELFF,TGCAGCGTCGAAAGCAGGGCGAACGGGGAGCTGTTTTTT
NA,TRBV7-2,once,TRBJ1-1,CASSPEGGAMNTEAFF,TGTGCCAGCAGCCCAGAGGGAGGTGCTATGAACACTGAAGCTTTCTTT
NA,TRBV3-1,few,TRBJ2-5,CASSQALAAETQYF,TGTGCCAGCAGCCAAGCACTAGCAGCGGAGACCCAGTACTTC
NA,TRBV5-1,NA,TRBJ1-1,CASRGSGGNTEAFF,TGCGCCAGTCGCGGGAGTGGGGGGAACACTGAAGCTTTCTTT